Listed below are T cell receptor beta chains from one sample, sequenced in a study of cytomegalovirus exposure and HLA in healthy donors. Assay used: immunoSEQ multiplex PCR; TCRdb lists only in-frame clones, some missing. The table includes 200,000 to 250,000 clones, 70% to 90% detected once. The material sequenced was PBMCs. The receptors were sampled from a woman aged 60-75 years in good health and CMV-seropositive. CDR3s leave out the opening cysteine and the closing phenylalanine or tryptophan.

j_call v_call cdr3_aa
TRBJ1-2 TRBV5-4 ASSLDREFGYT
TRBJ2-3 TRBV10-1 ASRGTGPDTQY
TRBJ1-1 TRBV28 ASSRGHPPEAF
TRBJ1-5 TRBV5-1 ASSLGPNQPQH
TRBJ1-1 TRBV19 ASSKRQGLTEAF
TRBJ2-7 TRBV5-1 ASSLGQGVYEQY
TRBJ2-7 TRBV7-2 ASSFGGPYEQY
TRBJ2-1 TRBV5-1 ASSSTYYEQF
TRBJ1-2 TRBV7-9 ASSFAGGGYT
TRBJ2-1 TRBV28 ASSLSRSQF
TRBJ2-3 TRBV11-2 ASSPWTSSTDTQY
TRBJ2-7 TRBV7-2 ASSLRREGYEQY
TRBJ1-5 TRBV12-5 ASGPARLQPQH
TRBJ1-4 TRBV5-4 ASSLEQGTNEKLF
TRBJ2-7 TRBV12-5 ASGTGVAYEQY
TRBJ1-2 TRBV27 ASSFADRVNYGYT
TRBJ1-2 TRBV6-1 ASSAYRDRVSPNYGYT
TRBJ1-2 TRBV18 ASSSKPGVNFYGYT
TRBJ2-1 TRBV7-9 SSSQRTSGDNEQF
TRBJ2-1 TRBV9 ASSPGLAGVGEQF
TRBJ1-4 TRBV11-2 ASSFWGPTNEKLF
TRBJ2-3 TRBV5-6 ASSLGGTRAY
TRBJ2-2 TRBV27 ASSLSPRQTNTGELF
TRBJ2-7 TRBV18 ASSRRQGAGEQY
TRBJ2-2 TRBV10-3 AISESTLGQLNTGELF
TRBJ2-7 TRBV6-5 ASSPWDRTYEQY
- TRBV5-1 ASGVLAGNEQY
TRBJ2-7 TRBV6-6 ASSRARSGRFGEQY
TRBJ2-7 TRBV27 ASRWTGAYEQY
TRBJ1-4 TRBV6-5 ASSRQFTPEKLF
TRBJ2-1 TRBV5-1 ASLPGLSYNEQF
TRBJ2-1 TRBV7-3 ASSLGLSRSYNEQF
TRBJ1-1 TRBV7-9 ASIMNTKAF
TRBJ2-1 TRBV2 ASSVMSSYNEQF
TRBJ1-1 TRBV7-9 SSSLAPGPLVEAF
TRBJ1-1 TRBV29-1 SVDQAGSTEAF
TRBJ1-2 TRBV10-3 AIAPTTNYGYT